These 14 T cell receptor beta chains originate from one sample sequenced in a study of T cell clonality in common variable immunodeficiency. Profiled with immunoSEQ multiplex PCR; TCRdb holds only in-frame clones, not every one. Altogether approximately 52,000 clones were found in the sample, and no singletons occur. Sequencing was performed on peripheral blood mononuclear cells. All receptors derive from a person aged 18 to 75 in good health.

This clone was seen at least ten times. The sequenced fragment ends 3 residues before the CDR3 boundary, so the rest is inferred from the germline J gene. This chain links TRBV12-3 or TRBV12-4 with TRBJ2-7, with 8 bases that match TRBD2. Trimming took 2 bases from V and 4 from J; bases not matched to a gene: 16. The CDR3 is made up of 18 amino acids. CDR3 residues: CASSLLGIPAGGRYEQYF. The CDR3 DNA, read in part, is TGTGCCAGCAGTTTACTTGGAATTCCAGCGGGCGGGAGGTACGAG.

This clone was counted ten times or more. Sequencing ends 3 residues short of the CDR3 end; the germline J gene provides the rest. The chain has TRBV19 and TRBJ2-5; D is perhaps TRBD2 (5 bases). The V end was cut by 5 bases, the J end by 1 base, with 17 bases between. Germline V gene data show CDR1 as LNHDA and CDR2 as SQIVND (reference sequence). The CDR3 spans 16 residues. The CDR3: CASSSGWQEIQETQYF. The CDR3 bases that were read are TGTGCCAGTAGTTCGGGGTGGCAGGAAATCCAAGAGACC.

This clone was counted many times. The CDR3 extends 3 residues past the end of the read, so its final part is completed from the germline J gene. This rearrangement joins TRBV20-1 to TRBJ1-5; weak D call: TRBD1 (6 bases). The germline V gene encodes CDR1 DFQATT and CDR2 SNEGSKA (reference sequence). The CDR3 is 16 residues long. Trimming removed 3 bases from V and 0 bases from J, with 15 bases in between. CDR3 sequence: CSARSRGSNSNQPQHF. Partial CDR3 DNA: TGCAGTGCTAGGTCCAGGGGATCCAATAGCAATCAGCCC.

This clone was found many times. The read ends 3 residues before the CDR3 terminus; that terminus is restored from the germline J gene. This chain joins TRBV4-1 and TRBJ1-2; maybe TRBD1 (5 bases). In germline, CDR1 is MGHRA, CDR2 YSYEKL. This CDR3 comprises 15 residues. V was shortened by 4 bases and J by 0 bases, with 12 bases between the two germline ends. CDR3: CASSPAPGSNYGYTF. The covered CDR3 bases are TGCGCCAGCAGCCCAGCCCCAGGGTCTAACTATGGC.

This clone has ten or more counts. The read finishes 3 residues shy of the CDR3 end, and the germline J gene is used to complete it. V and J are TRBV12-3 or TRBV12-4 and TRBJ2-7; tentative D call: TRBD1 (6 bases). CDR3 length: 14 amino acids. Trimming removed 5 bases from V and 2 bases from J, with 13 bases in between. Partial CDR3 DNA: TGTGCCAGCAGTCTACGATACAGGGCCTACGAG. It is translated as CASSLRYRAYE. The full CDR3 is CASSLRYRAYEQYF.

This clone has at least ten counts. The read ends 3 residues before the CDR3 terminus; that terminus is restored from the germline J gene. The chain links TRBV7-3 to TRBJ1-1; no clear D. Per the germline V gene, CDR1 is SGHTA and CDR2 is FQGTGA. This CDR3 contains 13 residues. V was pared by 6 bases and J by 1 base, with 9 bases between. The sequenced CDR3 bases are TGTGCCAGCAGTCTCTTTCCGAACACTGAA. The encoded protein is CASSLFPNTE. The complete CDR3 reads CASSLFPNTEAFF.

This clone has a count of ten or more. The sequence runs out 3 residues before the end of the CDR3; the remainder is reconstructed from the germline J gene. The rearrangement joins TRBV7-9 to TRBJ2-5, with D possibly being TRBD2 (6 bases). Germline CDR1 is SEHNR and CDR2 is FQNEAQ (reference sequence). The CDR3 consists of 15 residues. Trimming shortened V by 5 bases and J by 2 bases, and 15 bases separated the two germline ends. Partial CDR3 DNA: TGTGCCAGCAGCATTCGGGACTCCTTTCAAGAGACC. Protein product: CASSIRDSFQET. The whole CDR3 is CASSIRDSFQETQYF.

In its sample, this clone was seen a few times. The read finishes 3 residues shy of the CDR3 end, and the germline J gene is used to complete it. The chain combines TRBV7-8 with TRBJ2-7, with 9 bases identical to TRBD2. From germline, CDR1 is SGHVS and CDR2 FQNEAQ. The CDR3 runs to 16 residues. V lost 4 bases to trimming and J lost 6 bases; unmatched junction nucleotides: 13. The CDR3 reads CASSSGGSGSQGEQYF. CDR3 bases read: TGTGCCAGCAGCTCCGGGGGTAGCGGGAGTCAAGGCGAG.

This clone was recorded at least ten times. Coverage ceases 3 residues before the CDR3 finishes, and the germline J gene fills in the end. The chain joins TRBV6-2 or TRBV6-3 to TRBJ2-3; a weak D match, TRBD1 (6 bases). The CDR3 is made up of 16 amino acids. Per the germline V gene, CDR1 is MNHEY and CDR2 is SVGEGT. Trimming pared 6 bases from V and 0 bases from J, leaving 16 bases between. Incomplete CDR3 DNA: TGTGCCAGCAGAAGGGGGTACGGGCTTAGCACAGATACG. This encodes CASRRGYGLSTDT. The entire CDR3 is CASRRGYGLSTDTQYF.

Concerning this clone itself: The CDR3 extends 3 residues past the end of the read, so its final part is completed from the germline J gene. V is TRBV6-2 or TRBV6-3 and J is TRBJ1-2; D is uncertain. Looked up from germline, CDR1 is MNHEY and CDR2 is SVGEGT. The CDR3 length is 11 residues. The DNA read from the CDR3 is TGTGCCAGCGAAAATACCTACGAC. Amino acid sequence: CASENTYD. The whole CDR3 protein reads CASENTYDYTF.

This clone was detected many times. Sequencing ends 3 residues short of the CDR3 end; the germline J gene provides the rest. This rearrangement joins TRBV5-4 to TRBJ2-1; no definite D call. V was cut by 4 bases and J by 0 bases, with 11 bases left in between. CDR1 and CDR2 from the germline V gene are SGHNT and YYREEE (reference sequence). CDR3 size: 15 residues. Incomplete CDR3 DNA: TGTGCCAGCAGCCTGGGGTTTAGCTCCTACAATGAG. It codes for CASSLGFSSYNE. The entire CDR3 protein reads CASSLGFSSYNEQFF.

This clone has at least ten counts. The covered CDR3 bases are TGTGCCAGCAGCTTCACTAGCTACGAG. This codes for CASSFTSYE. The whole CDR3 sequence reads CASSFTSYEQYF. The J gene is TRBJ2-7, the V gene TRBV7-2; a weak D match, TRBD2 (5 bases). The read ends 3 residues shy of where the CDR3 ends; the end is completed using the germline J gene. CDR3 size: 12 residues. V lost 3 bases and J 3 bases, leaving 6 bases between the germline ends. Germline V gives CDR1 SGHTA, CDR2 FQGNSA.

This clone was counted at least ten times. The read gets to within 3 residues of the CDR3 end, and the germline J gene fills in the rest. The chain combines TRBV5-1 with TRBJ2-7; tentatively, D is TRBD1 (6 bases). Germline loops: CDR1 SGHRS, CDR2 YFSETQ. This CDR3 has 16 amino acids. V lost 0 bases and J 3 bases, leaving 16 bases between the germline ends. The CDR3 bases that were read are TGCGCCAGCAGCTTGGAAGGGACCCACAGGGTCTACGAG. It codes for CASSLEGTHRVYE. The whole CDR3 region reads CASSLEGTHRVYEQYF.

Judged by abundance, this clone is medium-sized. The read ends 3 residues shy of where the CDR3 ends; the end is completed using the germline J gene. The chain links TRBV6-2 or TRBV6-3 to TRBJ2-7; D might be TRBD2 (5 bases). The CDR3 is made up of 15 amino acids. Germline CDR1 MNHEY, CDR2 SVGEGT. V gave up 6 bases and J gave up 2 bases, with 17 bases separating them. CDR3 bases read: TGTGCCAGCAGCCCAGAGGGTATGATGACCTACGAG. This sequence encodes CASSPEGMMTYE. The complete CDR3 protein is CASSPEGMMTYEQYF.